Below are 26 T cell receptor beta chains sequenced from a single sample in a study of T-cell memory formation after mild COVID-19. TCRdb re-analysed the 5' RACE reads in MiXCR, keeping a single row per CDR3 protein. The sample records about 390,000 distinct CDR3 sequences, roughly 21% being singletons. Sequencing was performed on PBMCs or a T cell subset sorted from them (not recorded which). These receptors originate from an adult woman who had mild COVID-19 (a few samples of this study predate the infection). Cell type and time point are not known.

The chain uses TRBV5-1 and TRBJ2-7; tentative D call: TRBD1 (6 bases). The CDR3 consists of 16 residues. The germline V gene has CDR1 SGHRS and CDR2 YFSETQ. The V end lost 0 bases, the J end lost 7 bases, and 20 bases lay between the germline ends. The CDR3 spells CASSLVPRLQGWEQYF. DNA of the CDR3: TGCGCCAGCAGCTTGGTCCCCCGTTTACAGGGTTGGGAGCAGTACTTC.

This clonotype was seen only a few times. The rearrangement links TRBV12-3 or TRBV12-4 to TRBJ2-4; 7 bases are a match to TRBD1. V shed 5 bases, J shed 3 bases, and the junction held 13 bases outside the gene matches. This CDR3 spans 17 amino acids. This CDR3 reads CASSEGLGGTDKNIQYF. The CDR3 nucleotides read TGTGCCAGCAGTGAGGGTTTGGGTGGGACAGACAAAAACATTCAGTACTTC.

In its sample, this clonotype was seen a few times. The rearrangement uses TRBV27 and TRBJ1-5, with 7 bases identical to TRBD1. Germline values: CDR1 MNHEY, CDR2 SMNVEV (reference sequence). Trimming took 3 bases from V and 1 from J; bases not matched to a gene: 9. The CDR3 contains 17 residues. The chain's CDR3 is CASSFSGQAASNQPQHF. The DNA of the CDR3 is TGTGCCAGCAGTTTTTCAGGACAGGCGGCCAGCAATCAGCCCCAGCATTTT.

This sequence joins TRBV4-1 and TRBJ2-7; D is unclear. The V end lost 4 bases, the J end lost 6 bases, and 10 bases lay between the germline ends. CDR1 is MGHRA and CDR2 is YSYEKL in the germline V gene. The CDR3 length is 12 residues. CDR3 nucleotides: TGCGCCAGCAGCCGCACGACCACCGAGCAGTACTTC. This codes for CASSRTTTEQYF.

V gene TRBV12-3 or TRBV12-4 combines with J gene TRBJ1-6; no reliable D call. The germline V and J ends were trimmed by 6 bases and 9 bases, with 12 bases remaining between them. The CDR3 runs 13 residues. CDR3 in DNA: TGTGCCAGCAGCCCGCCGCGACCTTCACCCCTCCACTTT. Its translation is CASSPPRPSPLHF.

This chain links TRBV18 with TRBJ1-2; a weak D match, TRBD1 (5 bases). This CDR3 is built from 16 residues. Germline V lookup: CDR1 KGHSH, CDR2 LQKENI. Between the trimmed V and J ends, which lost 1 base and 8 bases, there was a span of 20 bases. The CDR3 nucleotides read TGTGCCAGCTCACCACAAAGCGGTGGGGCGACGGTCGGCTACACCTTC. It is translated as CASSPQSGGATVGYTF. Full variable domain (rest looked up from reference TRBV18 and TRBJ1-2): NAGVMQNPRHLVRRRGQEARLRCSPMKGHSHVYWYRQLPEEGLKFMVYLQKENIIDESGMPKERFSAEFPKEGPSILRIQQVVRGDSAAYFCASSPQSGGATVGYTFGSGTRLTVV.

This clonotype was detected a few times. V is TRBV20-1 and J is TRBJ2-5; D gene unclear. The V end lost 5 bases, the J end lost 3 bases, and 4 bases lay between the germline ends. Germline V gives CDR1 DFQATT, CDR2 SNEGSKA (reference sequence). The length of the CDR3 is 10 residues. CDR3: CSAAEETQYF. CDR3 sequence (DNA): TGCAGTGCTGCGGAAGAGACCCAGTACTTC.

The V gene is TRBV20-1, the J gene TRBJ2-2; no clear D gene. V gave up 0 bases and J gave up 6 bases, with 8 bases separating them. The CDR3 loop spans 13 amino acids. Germline assignment: CDR1 DFQATT and CDR2 SNEGSKA (reference sequence). As DNA, the CDR3 is TGCAGTGCTAGAGATAGACCAGCCGGGGAGCTGTTTTTT. Translating gives CSARDRPAGELFF.

This clonotype has only one observation. J is TRBJ2-5 and V is TRBV5-1; either TRBD1 or TRBD2 may fit D (5 bases each). V gave up 4 bases and J gave up 9 bases, with 19 bases separating them. The CDR3 has 14 residues. Germline CDR1 and CDR2: SGHRS and YFSETQ. The CDR3 nucleotides are TGCGCCAGCAGCCTCCTCGGGGCGGCGGAGCCCCAGTACTTC. Translating gives CASSLLGAAEPQYF.

This clonotype has a handful of counts. V is TRBV7-2 and J is TRBJ2-1; 12 bases agree with TRBD2. The CDR3 sequence is 19 residues long. CDR1 and CDR2 (germline): SGHTA, FQGNSA. Trimming cost V 2 bases and J 4 bases; bases outside gene matches: 12. The CDR3 reads CASSLQIRLAGEKYNEQFF. The CDR3 DNA follows: TGTGCCAGCAGCTTACAAATAAGACTAGCGGGGGAGAAGTACAATGAGCAGTTCTTC.

This clonotype occurred a few times. The chain's CDR3 is CSAALGGVGYEQYF. CDR3 nucleotides: TGCAGTGCCGCGTTGGGGGGTGTAGGGTACGAGCAGTACTTC. The chain has TRBV20-1 and TRBJ2-7, with D possibly being TRBD2 (6 bases). The length of the CDR3 is 14 residues. Germline assignment: CDR1 DFQATT and CDR2 SNEGSKA (reference sequence). V was clipped by 6 bases and J by 4 bases, with 19 bases between them.

The chain uses TRBV12-3 or TRBV12-4 and TRBJ2-5, with 11 nucleotides matching TRBD2. J lost 5 bases, V lost 6 bases, and 8 bases had no gene match. The CDR3 has 15 amino acids. The CDR3 region is CASSRVLAGEETQYF. The CDR3 coding sequence is TGTGCCAGCAGCCGCGTACTAGCGGGAGAGGAGACCCAGTACTTC.

This clonotype showed up just a few times. This chain uses TRBV30 with TRBJ2-1; D is possibly TRBD1 (5 bases). CDR1 and CDR2 from the germline V gene are GTSNPN and SVGIG (reference sequence). The germline V and J ends were trimmed by 2 bases and 5 bases, with 10 bases remaining between them. The CDR3 consists of 13 residues. The CDR3 nucleotides are TGTGCCTGGAGTCCAGACAGTAACAATGAGCAGTTCTTC. Translation: CAWSPDSNNEQFF. Using reference TRBV30 and TRBJ2-1 for the parts outside the CDR3, the full variable domain is SQTIHQWPATLVQPVGSPLSLECTVEGTSNPNLYWYRQAAGRGLQLLFYSVGIGQISSEVPQNLSASRPQDRQFILSSKKLLLSDSGFYLCAWSPDSNNEQFFGPGTRLTVL.

The CDR3 sequence: CASSPAIKRASYEQYF. CDR3 nucleotide sequence: TGTGCCAGCAGCCCTGCCATTAAAAGGGCCTCCTACGAGCAGTACTTC. The chain joins TRBV5-4 to TRBJ2-7; no reliable D call. The V and J ends lost 4 bases and 0 bases respectively, with 17 bases between them. This CDR3 has 16 amino acids. Germline V CDR1 and CDR2: SGHNT, YYREEE (reference sequence).

As for this clonotype: A read error may produce the germline difference seen at one junction end. The genes are TRBV20-1 and TRBJ2-7, with 7 bases that match TRBD1. The germline gives CDR1 DFQATT, CDR2 SNEGSKA (reference sequence). The CDR3 consists of 13 residues. CDR3 sequence reads: CSARETGDYEQYF. DNA for the CDR3: TGCAGTGCTCGAGAAACAGGGGACTACGAGCAGTACTTC.

The chain couples TRBV5-1 to TRBJ2-7; D remains ambiguous. The CDR3 contains 14 residues. From germline, CDR1 is SGHRS and CDR2 YFSETQ. Between the trimmed V and J ends, which lost 0 bases and 4 bases, there was a span of 11 bases. This CDR3 is CASSLDSEKYEQYF. As DNA, the CDR3 is TGCGCCAGCAGCTTGGACAGCGAAAAGTACGAGCAGTACTTC.

This clonotype came up a few times. This rearrangement joins TRBV3-1 to TRBJ1-1, with a tentative D call TRBD1 (6 bases). The CDR3 extends over 15 amino acids. With 0 bases removed from V and 5 bases from J, the gap between germline ends came to 13 bases. The germline gives CDR1 LGHDT, CDR2 YNNKEL (reference sequence). The CDR3 nucleotides are TGTGCCAGCAGCCAAGAGGGCAGGGGCGAAACTGAAGCTTTCTTT. Protein: CASSQEGRGETEAFF.

This clonotype was counted ten times or more. The rearrangement joins TRBV5-1 to TRBJ2-5, with TRBD1 identical over 8 bases. The ends lost 4 bases at V and 3 bases at J; junction bases unmatched: 14. Germline CDR1 is SGHRS and CDR2 is YFSETQ. The CDR3 length is 17 residues. Here the CDR3 DNA reads TGCGCCAGCAGCATAAAAGGACTCGGACAGGGAAAAGAGACCCAGTACTTC. Protein product: CASSIKGLGQGKETQYF.

This clonotype showed up just a few times. V gene TRBV5-8 combines with J gene TRBJ2-1; tentative D call: TRBD1 (5 bases). Germline V lookup: CDR1 SGHTS, CDR2 YDEGEE. Trimming cost V 4 bases and J 6 bases, with 11 bases left between them. The CDR3 has 13 residues. The DNA of the CDR3 is TGTGCCAGCAGCGCAATACAGGTCAATGAGCAGTTCTTC. Its protein product is CASSAIQVNEQFF. The complete variable domain, with remaining parts taken from reference TRBV5-8 and TRBJ2-1, reads EAGVTQSPTHLIKTRGQQATLRCSPISGHTSVYWYQQALGLGLQFLLWYDEGEERNRGNFPPRFSGRQFPNYSSELNVNALELEDSALYLCASSAIQVNEQFFGPGTRLTVL.

This sequence joins TRBV20-1 and TRBJ2-7; TRBD1 is a possible D gene (5 bases). Looked up from germline, CDR1 is DFQATT and CDR2 is SNEGSKA (reference sequence). The V and J ends lost 2 bases and 6 bases respectively, with 11 bases between them. CDR3 length: 12 residues. For the CDR3, the DNA is TGCAGTGCTAGACCCGCAGGGTCCGAGCAGTACTTC. This gives the protein CSARPAGSEQYF.

The CDR3, as DNA: TGTGCCAGCAGCCCCCGGGACTACAACAATGAGCAGTTCTTC. Its protein is CASSPRDYNNEQFF. The rearrangement links TRBV9 to TRBJ2-1; 7 bases match TRBD2. The CDR3 is 14 amino acids. V trimming: 4 bases; J trimming: 5 bases; junction bases outside the gene matches: 6. CDR1 is SGDLS, CDR2 YYNGEE, per germline.

The rearrangement uses TRBV5-6 and TRBJ2-2, with D tentatively TRBD2 (5 bases). Trimming stripped 6 bases from V and 6 bases from J, with 21 bases between. The CDR3 is 16 residues long. Germline values: CDR1 SGHDT, CDR2 YYEEEE. Here the CDR3 DNA reads TGTGCCAGCACCCGGCGGAGGTCTAGTGTCGCCGGGGAGCTGTTTTTT. This gives the protein CASTRRRSSVAGELFF.

This chain uses TRBV6-1 with TRBJ1-2; the match to TRBD1 covers 7 bases. The CDR3 covers 14 residues. V shed 4 bases and J 4 bases; nucleotides not matched to a gene: 6. CDR1 MNHNS and CDR2 SASEGT come from the germline V gene. CDR3 bases: TGTGCCAGCAGTGGGGACAGCCTCTCCTATGGCTACACCTTC. Amino acid sequence: CASSGDSLSYGYTF.

CDR3 DNA sequence: TGTGCCAGTAGAATCACAGGGGAGGTCTATGGCTACACCTTC. Translated: CASRITGEVYGYTF. This chain connects TRBV19 to TRBJ1-2, with 7 bases lining up with TRBD1. V trimming: 6 bases; J trimming: 4 bases; junction bases outside the gene matches: 8. Germline values: CDR1 LNHDA, CDR2 SQIVND (reference sequence). CDR3 length equals 14 residues.

The rearrangement uses TRBV7-9 and TRBJ2-5; 7 bases match TRBD1. Germline V lookup: CDR1 SEHNR, CDR2 FQNEAQ (reference sequence). V gave up 4 bases and J gave up 5 bases; unmatched junction bases: 10. This CDR3 comprises 15 residues. CDR3 nucleotide sequence: TGTGCCAGCAGCTCCCAACGGACAGGCGGGGAGACCCAGTACTTC. As protein: CASSSQRTGGETQYF.

In its sample, this clonotype was seen many times. The rearrangement joins TRBV24-1 to TRBJ2-7; D unresolved. Germline V lookup: CDR1 KGHDR, CDR2 SFDVKD. The CDR3 consists of 11 residues. The V end lost 1 base, the J end lost 5 bases, and 2 bases lay between the germline ends. The CDR3 sequence is CATSDFNEQYF. The DNA for the CDR3 is TGTGCCACCAGTGATTTCAACGAGCAGTACTTC.